This T cell receptor beta chain came from a study of cytomegalovirus exposure and HLA in healthy donors. Primers for the PCR totalled 60 Vbeta and 13 Jbeta. Libraries were prepared by immunoSEQ multiplex PCR; TCRdb keeps only in-frame clonotypes and omits some of them. The sample lists 90,000 or so clones, 55% to 75% occurring once. This clone appeared once. This sequence was found in a woman younger than 30 in good health and CMV-seropositive. The sample taken for sequencing was PBMCs.

The CDR3 here is CASRQGAEAFF. The CDR3 coding sequence is TGTGCCAGCAGGCAGGGGGCTGAAGCTTTCTTT. The rearrangement links TRBV6-6 to TRBJ1-1; 7 bases line up with TRBD1. Germline CDR1 reads MNHNY; CDR2 reads SVGAGI (reference sequence). Unmatched junction bases numbered 1, after V lost 6 bases and J lost 6 bases. The CDR3 sequence is 11 residues long.